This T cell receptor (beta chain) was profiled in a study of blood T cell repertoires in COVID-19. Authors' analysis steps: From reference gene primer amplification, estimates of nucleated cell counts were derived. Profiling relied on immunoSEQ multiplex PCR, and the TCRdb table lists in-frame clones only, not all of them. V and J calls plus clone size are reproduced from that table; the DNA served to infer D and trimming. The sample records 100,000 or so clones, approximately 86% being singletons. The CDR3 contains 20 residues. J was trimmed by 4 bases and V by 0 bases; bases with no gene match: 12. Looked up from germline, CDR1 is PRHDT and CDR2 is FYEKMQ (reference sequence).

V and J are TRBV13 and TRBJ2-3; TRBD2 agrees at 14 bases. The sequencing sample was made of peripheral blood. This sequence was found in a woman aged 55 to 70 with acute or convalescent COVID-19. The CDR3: CASSLGPPQTSGRAADTQYF. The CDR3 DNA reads TGTGCCAGCAGCTTAGGTCCCCCCCAGACTAGCGGGAGGGCCGCAGATACGCAGTATTTT.